These 19 T cell receptor beta chains share one sample of origin, sequenced in a study of cytomegalovirus exposure and HLA in healthy donors. Primers included in the PCR were 60 Vbeta and 13 Jbeta primers. Only in-frame clones appear in the TCRdb table, and some are missing; sequencing was by immunoSEQ multiplex PCR. This table holds 150,000 to 200,000 clones, roughly 70% found once. What was sequenced was PBMCs. The receptors stem from a girl aged 5-17 years in good health and CMV-seronegative.

This sequence joins TRBV15 and TRBJ2-3, with TRBD2 matching 7 bases. V shed 0 bases, J shed 3 bases, and the junction held 9 bases outside the gene matches. CDR3 length: 17 amino acids. CDR1 and CDR2 from the germline V gene are LNHNV and YYDKDF (reference sequence). This chain's CDR3 is CATSREGSGVRTDTQYF. Here the CDR3 DNA reads TGTGCCACCAGCAGAGAGGGAAGCGGGGTCCGGACAGATACGCAGTATTTT.

The chain recombines TRBV11-2 with TRBJ2-1, with 9 bases lining up with TRBD1. Germline values: CDR1 SGHAT, CDR2 FQNNGV. There are 14 residues in the CDR3. After removal of 1 base from V and 9 bases from J, the junction contained 4 bases not matched to a gene. The CDR3 DNA reads TGTGCCAGCAGCTTAGGGGACAGGGAAGGTGAGCAGTTCTTC. This translates into CASSLGDREGEQFF.

J is TRBJ2-2 and V is TRBV29-1; 8 nucleotides agree with TRBD1. CDR1 and CDR2 from the germline V gene are SQVTM and ANQGSEA. The CDR3 runs to 15 residues. With V trimmed by 4 bases and J by 5 bases, 9 bases remained unmatched. The CDR3 DNA is TGCAGCGTTGTGGTCGACAGGGGCGCAACCGGGGAGCTGTTTTTT. It translates to CSVVVDRGATGELFF.

The chain uses TRBV5-1 and TRBJ1-2, with a weak D call TRBD1 (6 bases). The germline V and J ends were trimmed by 0 bases and 3 bases, with 12 bases remaining between them. There are 15 residues in the CDR3. Germline V gene data show CDR1 as SGHRS and CDR2 as YFSETQ. CDR3 sequence (DNA): TGCGCCAGCAGCTTGGTGGGAGGGGGTGACTATGGCTACACCTTC. Translating it yields CASSLVGGGDYGYTF.

This clone was found a few times. The chain has TRBV5-3 and TRBJ2-1; weak D call: TRBD2 (6 bases). TRBV5-3 qualifies as an ORF whose function is uncertain. The V gene lost 7 bases and the J gene lost 5 bases, with 22 bases spanning the gap. The CDR3 runs 16 residues. The CDR3 reads CARGGTQAQLNNEQFF. CDR3 in DNA: TGTGCCAGAGGCGGGACTCAGGCCCAGCTTAACAATGAGCAGTTCTTC.

This chain connects TRBV13 to TRBJ1-2; D may be TRBD1 (5 bases). The CDR3 totals 13 residues. CDR1 and CDR2 from the germline V gene are PRHDT and FYEKMQ (reference sequence). Trimming took 0 bases from V and 4 from J, leaving 6 bases between them. For the CDR3, the DNA is TGTGCCAGCAGCTTAGGGGGGGGCTATGGCTACACCTTC. Its protein is CASSLGGGYGYTF.

This chain connects TRBV18 to TRBJ1-1; D is undetermined. CDR3 length: 13 residues. Trimming pared 8 bases from V and 4 bases from J, leaving 14 bases between. Germline V gene sequence: CDR1 KGHSH, CDR2 LQKENI. Here the CDR3 reads CASALEVGTEAFF. In DNA, the CDR3 is TGTGCCAGCGCACTTGAGGTAGGCACTGAAGCTTTCTTT.

V gene TRBV4-2 combines with J gene TRBJ2-4; D is perhaps TRBD2 (6 bases). This CDR3 has 15 amino acids. Germline V gene sequence: CDR1 LGHNA, CDR2 YNFKEQ. Trimming left V 4 bases short and J 7 bases short, with 17 bases between. CDR3 protein: CASSLTPGTSNIQYF. The CDR3 bases are TGTGCCAGCAGCCTAACCCCCGGGACTTCGAACATTCAGTACTTC.

The CDR3: CASTPPGGNQPQHF. Written as DNA, the CDR3 is TGTGCCAGTACCCCACCAGGGGGCAATCAGCCCCAGCATTTT. The V call is TRBV19, the J call TRBJ1-5, with TRBD1 as a possible D gene (6 bases). The germline CDR1 and CDR2 sequences are LNHDA and SQIVND (reference sequence). The CDR3 is 14 amino acids. V was clipped by 7 bases and J by 2 bases, with 12 bases between them.

The chain has TRBV21-1 and TRBJ1-2; TRBD1, the table's D call, lacks a check against the DNA. TRBV21-1 is shown as a pseudogene. The CDR3 is 14 amino acids. CDR3 sequence (DNA): TGTGCCAGCAGCCTATCAACAGGGAACTATGGCTACACCTTC. Protein sequence: CASSLSTGNYGYTF.

This chain uses TRBV5-1 with TRBJ1-2; TRBD1 matches 8 bases. V lost 1 base to trimming and J lost 3 bases; unmatched junction nucleotides: 5. Germline V gene data show CDR1 as SGHRS and CDR2 as YFSETQ. CDR3 length equals 15 residues. The CDR3 loop is CASSLSTGGDYGYTF. The CDR3 DNA reads TGCGCCAGCAGCTTGTCTACAGGGGGTGACTATGGCTACACCTTC.

The J gene is TRBJ1-2, the V gene TRBV29-1; TRBD1 matches 7 bases. The CDR3 length is 12 residues. Germline trimming cut 7 bases from V and 8 bases from J; bases unmatched to any gene: 10. The germline gives CDR1 SQVTM, CDR2 ANQGSEA. For the CDR3, the DNA is TGCAGCGCCTTAACAGGGGTAGGCGGCTACACCTTC. This gives the protein CSALTGVGGYTF.

V and J are TRBV6-1 and TRBJ2-7; possibly TRBD1 for D (5 bases). The V gene lost 2 bases and the J gene lost 3 bases, with 14 bases spanning the gap. The CDR3 has 15 residues. Germline V CDR1 and CDR2: MNHNS, SASEGT. The CDR3 loop reads CASSENDSSHYEQYF. DNA for the CDR3: TGTGCCAGCAGTGAAAACGACAGTTCGCACTACGAGCAGTACTTC.

The table lists this clone with a count of one. J is TRBJ2-3 and V is TRBV29-1, with TRBD1 as a possible D gene (5 bases). Trimming took 7 bases from V and 3 from J, leaving 14 bases between them. This CDR3 has 13 residues. Germline CDR1 SQVTM, CDR2 ANQGSEA. The CDR3 DNA follows: TGCAGCGCAACAGGAGTCGGGACAGATACGCAGTATTTT. It is translated as CSATGVGTDTQYF.

CDR3 in amino acids: CASSQTNNAEAFF. The CDR3 nucleotides read TGTGCCAGCAGCCAGACAAATAATGCTGAAGCTTTCTTT. The gene calls are TRBV5-4 and TRBJ1-1; no clear D gene. Germline V gene sequence: CDR1 SGHNT, CDR2 YYREEE (reference sequence). The CDR3 runs 13 residues. Trimming stripped 4 bases from V and 6 bases from J, with 13 bases between.

This clone showed up just once. The rearrangement links TRBV10-1 to TRBJ2-1; the D gene is possibly TRBD2 (6 bases). V shed 3 bases and J shed 7 bases, with 19 bases lying between them. The CDR3 contains 16 residues. Germline loops: CDR1 WNHNN, CDR2 SYGVQD (reference sequence). CDR3 amino acids: CASSEWAGQATNEQFF. Written as DNA, the CDR3 is TGCGCCAGCAGTGAATGGGCGGGGCAGGCTACAAATGAGCAGTTCTTC.

V gene TRBV2 combines with J gene TRBJ1-5; no clear D gene. The CDR3 runs 12 residues. Trimming cost V 4 bases and J 4 bases, with 5 bases left between them. The germline V gene encodes CDR1 SNHLY and CDR2 FYNNEI. CDR3 loop: CASSASNQPQHF. CDR3 nucleotide sequence: TGTGCCAGCAGTGCGTCGAATCAGCCCCAGCATTTT.

This clone was observed a handful of times. The chain combines TRBV6-5 with TRBJ1-1; 11 nucleotides align to TRBD1. The CDR3 length is 11 residues. The J segment lost 11 bases and the V segment lost 7 bases, leaving 3 bases of the junction unmatched. CDR1 and CDR2 (germline): MNHEY, SVGAGI. CDR3 in amino acids: CASTDRGLAFF. In DNA form, the CDR3 reads TGTGCCAGCACGGACAGGGGGCTGGCTTTCTTT.

This rearrangement joins TRBV2 to TRBJ2-1, with a possible D match to TRBD1 (6 bases). V lost 4 bases and J lost 5, with 12 bases in between. The CDR3 runs 14 residues. Germline-derived CDR1 and CDR2 are SNHLY and FYNNEI. This CDR3 reads CASSGGLLNNEQFF. The DNA for the CDR3 is TGTGCCAGCAGTGGGGGGCTACTGAACAATGAGCAGTTCTTC.